Below, 5 T cell receptor beta chains from the same sample are listed, as sequenced in a study of vaccination effects on CD4 cells after COVID-19. Produced via immunoSEQ multiplex PCR; TCRdb's table is partial and in-frame only. The sample contains tens of thousands of clones, about 70% of which appear only once. Following culture for more than 9 days, CD4+ T cells were isolated. Antigens for these TCRs are unknown. Sequenced here: CD4+ T cells from PBMCs cultured without peptide, sampled before COVID-19 vaccination. The origin of the receptors is a human donor who received a COVID-19 vaccine.

The rearrangement uses TRBV5-6 and TRBJ2-3; 9 bases agree with TRBD1. The V gene end was trimmed by 4 bases and the J gene end by 3 bases; junction bases not matched to a gene: 6. Germline CDR1 and CDR2: SGHDT and YYEEEE. The CDR3 spans 15 residues. The CDR3 loop reads CASSRRTGATDTQYF. The CDR3 nucleotides read TGTGCCAGCAGCCGTCGGACAGGGGCGACAGATACGCAGTATTTT.

The chain links TRBV18 to TRBJ1-1, with D unclear. Germline assignment: CDR1 KGHSH and CDR2 LQKENI. Trimming cost V 0 bases and J 4 bases, with 9 bases left between them. The CDR3 sequence is 14 residues long. CDR3: CASSPPGGSTEAFF. DNA for the CDR3: TGTGCCAGCTCACCACCGGGAGGGTCCACTGAAGCTTTCTTT.

The chain carries TRBV5-6 and TRBJ1-5; D is uncertain. The germline CDR1 and CDR2 sequences are SGHDT and YYEEEE. V lost 0 bases and J 0 bases, leaving 1 base between the germline ends. The CDR3 has 13 amino acids. Written as DNA, the CDR3 is TGTGCCAGCAGCTTGGGTAGCAATCAGCCCCAGCATTTT. This codes for CASSLGSNQPQHF.

The table lists this clone with a few counts. The genes are TRBV30 and TRBJ1-2; D is undetermined. The CDR3 consists of 13 residues. CDR1 and CDR2 from the germline V gene are GTSNPN and SVGIG (reference sequence). Trimming took 4 bases from V and 7 from J, leaving 16 bases between them. The CDR3 nucleotides are TGTGCCTGGAACCCAAGTGGGTGGGGTGGCTACACCTTC. Its translation is CAWNPSGWGGYTF.

Only a few counts were recorded for this clone. V gene TRBV25-1 combines with J gene TRBJ1-1, with unresolved D. Germline CDR1 is MGHDK and CDR2 is SYGVNS. The CDR3 contains 16 residues. Trimming took off 1 base at V and 4 bases at J, with 16 bases between the two ends. CDR3 protein: CASSELRDWSVTEAFF. The CDR3 nucleotides read TGTGCCAGCAGTGAATTGAGGGATTGGAGTGTCACTGAAGCTTTCTTT.